The 19 T cell receptor beta chains listed next were all sequenced from one sample in a study of T-cell reconstitution after alpha-beta-depleted transplantation in children. Library preparation (for TCRbeta) was performed with unique molecular identifiers. A single record per CDR3 protein comes from TCRdb applying MiXCR to the PCR reads. This table holds about 640,000 distinct CDR3 sequences, about an eighth found once. Sequencing used PBMCs, mostly from graft donor cells, obtained 360 days after TCRalphabeta/CD19-depleted stem cell transplant. The source is a male patient between 10 and 17 years old who had a stem cell transplant for acute myeloid leukemia, so the T cells may come from the graft donor.

This clonotype turned up a few times. The rearrangement joins TRBV5-1 to TRBJ2-1; 14 nucleotides line up with TRBD2. V dropped 4 bases and J dropped 5; count of bases not matched to a gene: 2. This CDR3 is built from 15 residues. Germline CDR1 and CDR2: SGHRS and YFSETQ. DNA for the CDR3: TGCGCCAGCAGCGCGGGACTAGCGGGGGACAATGAGCAGTTCTTC. It specifies CASSAGLAGDNEQFF.

This clonotype turned up a few times. V gene TRBV6-2 or TRBV6-3 combines with J gene TRBJ2-1, with 8 bases that match TRBD1. In germline, CDR1 is MNHEY, CDR2 SVGEGT. The V and J ends lost 6 bases and 5 bases, in that order; junction bases with no gene match: 12. The CDR3 is made up of 16 amino acids. CDR3 DNA sequence: TGTGCCAGCAGGATCGACAGGGGATTCGTCCACAATGAGCAGTTCTTC. It specifies CASRIDRGFVHNEQFF.

V is TRBV28 and J is TRBJ1-1, with D possibly TRBD1 on 5 matching bases. CDR3 length: 13 amino acids. The germline V and J ends were trimmed by 7 bases and 3 bases, with 12 bases remaining between them. Germline V gives CDR1 MDHEN, CDR2 SYDVKM. The CDR3 protein is CASIPGPYTEAFF. The CDR3 DNA sequence: TGTGCCAGCATCCCGGGACCATACACTGAAGCTTTCTTT. Variable domain in full (rest from reference TRBV28 and TRBJ1-1): DVKVTQSSRYLVKRTGEKVFLECVQDMDHENMFWYRQDPGLGLRLIYFSYDVKMKEKGDIPEGYSVSREKKERFSLILESASTNQTSMYLCASIPGPYTEAFFGQGTRLTVV.

The chain uses TRBV4-3 and TRBJ2-1; 11 nucleotides match TRBD2. The germline V gene encodes CDR1 LGHNA and CDR2 YSLEER. V trimming: 0 bases; J trimming: 0 bases; junction bases outside the gene matches: 1. The CDR3 is 17 residues long. The CDR3 loop is CASSQETSGSSYNEQFF. The CDR3 DNA sequence: TGCGCCAGCAGCCAAGAAACTAGCGGGAGCTCCTACAATGAGCAGTTCTTC.

This clonotype has a handful of counts. The gene calls are TRBV28 and TRBJ2-1, with 11 bases matching TRBD2. The CDR3 extends over 17 amino acids. The J segment lost 0 bases and the V segment lost 5 bases, leaving 6 bases of the junction unmatched. Looked up from germline, CDR1 is MDHEN and CDR2 is SYDVKM. CDR3 loop: CASSHRLAGLSYNEQFF. The CDR3, as DNA: TGTGCCAGCAGTCACCGACTAGCGGGGCTCTCCTACAATGAGCAGTTCTTC.

This clonotype was counted at least ten times. The chain couples TRBV28 to TRBJ2-1, with TRBD2 matching over 7 bases. CDR1 and CDR2 from the germline V gene are MDHEN and SYDVKM. V trimming: 6 bases; J trimming: 0 bases; junction bases outside the gene matches: 5. The CDR3 loop spans 15 amino acids. The CDR3, as DNA: TGTGCCAGCAGACTAGCGAGGAGCTCCTACAATGAGCAGTTCTTC. It yields the protein CASRLARSSYNEQFF. The complete variable domain, with remaining parts taken from reference TRBV28 and TRBJ2-1, reads DVKVTQSSRYLVKRTGEKVFLECVQDMDHENMFWYRQDPGLGLRLIYFSYDVKMKEKGDIPEGYSVSREKKERFSLILESASTNQTSMYLCASRLARSSYNEQFFGPGTRLTVL.

The CDR3 nucleotides are TGTGCCATCAGGGAGGGTGGGTGGAATGAGCAGTTCTTC. This codes for CAIREGGWNEQFF. The chain links TRBV10-3 to TRBJ2-1; D may be TRBD2 (6 bases). The CDR3 is made up of 13 amino acids. Trimming shortened V by 6 bases and J by 7 bases, and 13 bases separated the two germline ends. The V gene's germline CDR1 is ENHRY and CDR2 SYGVKD.

This clonotype appeared a few times. The chain links TRBV7-9 to TRBJ2-5; D is possibly TRBD1 (6 bases). The CDR3 contains 16 residues. The ends were cut back, 3 bases at V and 2 bases at J, with 16 bases in the middle. Germline CDR1 and CDR2: SEHNR and FQNEAQ (reference sequence). The CDR3 DNA follows: TGTGCCAGCAGCTTCCCCGGGGTCGGACAGCAAGAGACCCAGTACTTC. It encodes CASSFPGVGQQETQYF.

The V call is TRBV7-9, the J call TRBJ2-7, with D maybe TRBD1 (6 bases). Germline V gene lookup returns CDR1 SEHNR and CDR2 FQNEAQ (reference sequence). V was pared by 5 bases and J by 1 base, with 21 bases between. This CDR3 is 17 amino acids long. CDR3 bases: TGTGCCAGCAGCCCCGTAAGGGCACAGGGACGATCCTACGAGCAGTACTTC. Translation: CASSPVRAQGRSYEQYF.

This clonotype was picked up many times. The chain is built from TRBV29-1 and TRBJ2-5; D is unresolved. The germline V and J ends were trimmed by 3 bases and 5 bases, with 16 bases remaining between them. The CDR3 is made up of 14 amino acids. Germline V lookup: CDR1 SQVTM, CDR2 ANQGSEA. The CDR3 here is CSVDQPGRRETQYF. The DNA for the CDR3 is TGCAGCGTTGACCAGCCGGGTCGGCGGGAGACCCAGTACTTC.

This clonotype was observed a handful of times. The chain combines TRBV18 with TRBJ2-7, with no clear D. Trimming shortened V by 2 bases and J by 2 bases, and 13 bases separated the two germline ends. Germline V gene lookup returns CDR1 KGHSH and CDR2 LQKENI. The CDR3 loop spans 15 amino acids. The CDR3 protein is CASSPGGMGTYEQYF. CDR3 coding DNA: TGTGCCAGCTCACCAGGTGGGATGGGGACCTACGAGCAGTACTTC.

The gene calls are TRBV12-3 or TRBV12-4 and TRBJ1-1; D unclear. Trimming took off 5 bases at V and 0 bases at J, with 7 bases between the two ends. The CDR3 extends over 13 amino acids. The CDR3 coding sequence is TGTGCCAGCAGTGCCCGGCTGAACACTGAAGCTTTCTTT. Translated, it gives CASSARLNTEAFF.

This clonotype has at least ten counts. J is TRBJ2-2 and V is TRBV21-1; TRBD2, the table's D call, lacks a check against the DNA. TRBV21-1 is shown as a pseudogene. The CDR3 contains 16 residues. CDR3 amino acids: CASKGRRRTSPGELFF. The CDR3 region has the DNA TGTGCCAGCAAGGGTCGGAGACGGACCTCCCCCGGGGAGCTGTTTTTT.

CDR3: CASSGGQGAFYEQYF. The DNA for the CDR3 is TGTGCCAGCAGTGGGGGACAGGGGGCTTTCTACGAGCAGTACTTC. The chain employs TRBV2 and TRBJ2-7; 12 positions agree with TRBD1. V gave up 4 bases and J gave up 3 bases; unmatched junction bases: 4. The germline CDR1 and CDR2 sequences are SNHLY and FYNNEI. This CDR3 is built from 15 residues.

Only a few counts were recorded for this clonotype. This chain links TRBV20-1 with TRBJ1-2; 10 nucleotides align to TRBD1. CDR3 length: 13 residues. Germline V gives CDR1 DFQATT, CDR2 SNEGSKA (reference sequence). The V and J ends lost 4 bases and 7 bases, in that order; junction bases with no gene match: 6. In DNA, the CDR3 is TGCAGTGCTATTAGGACAGGGGGAGGTGGCTACACCTTC. This sequence encodes CSAIRTGGGGYTF.

This clonotype came up a few times. The chain couples TRBV7-9 to TRBJ2-2; 7 nucleotides align to TRBD1. V shed 5 bases and J 4 bases; nucleotides not matched to a gene: 4. Germline-derived CDR1 and CDR2 are SEHNR and FQNEAQ (reference sequence). The CDR3 totals 14 residues. The CDR3 bases are TGTGCCAGCAGCCACCGACAGGGCACCGGGGAGCTGTTTTTT. Protein sequence: CASSHRQGTGELFF.

This clonotype was detected many times. The genes are TRBV30 and TRBJ2-1; D ambiguous. V was pared by 3 bases and J by 5 bases, with 5 bases between. The CDR3 has 11 residues. Germline V CDR1 and CDR2: GTSNPN, SVGIG (reference sequence). CDR3 sequence reads: CAWSPDNEQFF. The CDR3 bases are TGTGCCTGGAGCCCTGACAATGAGCAGTTCTTC.

There are a few counts of this clonotype. The V gene is TRBV20-1, the J gene TRBJ2-2; the match to TRBD2 covers 7 bases. CDR3 size: 16 residues. J gave up 5 bases and V 5 bases, and 14 bases lay outside the gene matches. The germline gives CDR1 DFQATT, CDR2 SNEGSKA (reference sequence). The CDR3 protein is CSAQTGGGHGTGELFF. As DNA, the CDR3 is TGCAGTGCTCAAACGGGGGGTGGGCATGGGACCGGGGAGCTGTTTTTT.

This clonotype was counted many times. The V and J genes are TRBV28 and TRBJ2-3, with D perhaps given as TRBD1 or TRBD2 (5 bases each). Trimming removed 8 bases from V and 3 bases from J, with 15 bases in between. The V gene's germline CDR1 is MDHEN and CDR2 SYDVKM. This CDR3 contains 14 residues. The CDR3 region is CASRLGVVTDTQYF. In DNA, the CDR3 is TGTGCCAGCCGGTTGGGGGTAGTTACAGATACGCAGTATTTT.